Included here is one T cell receptor (beta chain) sequence, with context. The target antigen is unknown. The CMV serostatus of this donor went unrecorded. V shed 5 bases and J 11 bases; nucleotides not matched to a gene: 7. Germline lookup yields CDR1 LNHDA and CDR2 SQIVND (reference sequence). This CDR3 spans 12 amino acids. The primer mix had 60 Vbeta and 13 Jbeta primers. Repertoires were generated with immunoSEQ multiplex PCR, while TCRdb's copy carries only in-frame clones and drops some. The sample yields about 160,000 clones, roughly 80% seen once. This specimen belongs to a study of cytomegalovirus exposure and HLA in healthy donors. Study conclusions and caveats: Using a false discovery rate of 0.05, a later analysis showed that approximately 18,000 TCR beta sequences were associated with HLA alleles. For most TCR beta V segments, an earlier analysis put the productive rate at about 87% or about 30% of the time.

This chain joins TRBV19 and TRBJ1-1; 8 bases match TRBD1. Sequenced: PBMCs. The sequence was collected from a human donor in good health. This chain's CDR3 is CASSRTGFWAFF. The CDR3 nucleotides are TGTGCCAGTAGTCGGACAGGGTTCTGGGCTTTCTTT.